The following is a T cell receptor (beta chain) sequence with its context. How the authors handled the data: Researchers report that nucleated cell counts were estimated from reference gene primer amplification. Sequencing was performed with immunoSEQ multiplex PCR; in TCRdb, only in-frame clones are kept and a portion is missing. V and J calls and clone size come straight from that table; D and trimming were deduced from the DNA. The sample has 100,000 to 150,000 clones, 85% seen once. The CDR3 extends over 15 amino acids. Trimming pared 1 base from V and 4 bases from J, leaving 10 bases between. CDR1 is SGHAT and CDR2 is FQNNGV in the germline V gene. These data originate in a study of blood T cell repertoires in COVID-19. Whole-study context: COVID-19 samples from acute and convalescent phases originated in the United States, Italy and Spain. Sample material is recorded as cDNA or gDNA derived from T cells, B-cell-depleted T cells, or PBMCs.

Seattle's cohort entered during active infection and was followed longitudinally. This clonotype was obtained from a woman of 80 years or more with COVID-19, enrolled during active disease. This sequence joins TRBV11-2 and TRBJ2-2; TRBD1 might be the D (5 bases). The sequenced sample consisted of peripheral blood. Written as DNA, the CDR3 is TGTGCCAGCAGCTTAGCAGGCCAGGGCACCGGGGAGCTGTTTTTT. It specifies CASSLAGQGTGELFF.